Here is one TCR beta chain with its context. Antigen unknown. The sample is drawn from a study of beta chain features in type 1 diabetes. Study results and caveats: Type 1 diabetes patients had TCRB CDR3s that were shorter (moderately but significantly so) in all four CD4+ subsets. For type 1 diabetes patients, VDJ junctions showed fewer insertions and more deletions.

Expressed TCRB transcripts got sequenced, as all isolated RNA was reverse transcribed. Only in-frame clones appear in the TCRdb table, and some are missing; sequencing was by immunoSEQ multiplex PCR. The data contain under 400,000 clones, around a fifth of them singletons. Via the markers CD45RO/CCR7/CD25/CD127/CD95/CD27, stem cell-like memory, regulatory, central memory and naive CD4+ cells were sorted. This TCR was recovered from a woman between 18 and 29 years old in good health. Sequences were obtained from naive CD4+ T cells from blood.

The CDR3 nucleotides read TGTGCCTGGAGTACCGGTGAGACCCAGTACTTC. Protein: CAWSTGETQYF. The genes are TRBV30 and TRBJ2-5; D uncertain. This CDR3 is 11 amino acids long. The V gene's germline CDR1 is GTSNPN and CDR2 SVGIG (reference sequence). Trimming stripped 2 bases from V and 5 bases from J, with 6 bases between.